These 18 T cell receptor beta chains were all obtained from the same sample, sequenced in a study of vaccination and CD4 T cells after COVID-19 (dated by TCRdb to the early 2020s). The library came from PCR. Reads for this sample came from an Illumina iSeq 100. TCR sequencing of DNA from cultured CD4+ T cells used the Oncomine TCR Beta short-read assay at the Johns Hopkins FTIC core. TCRdb ran its own pipeline on the public reads, namely fastp trimming at Q25 and MiXCR clone calling, and kept in-frame beta chains. Each entry merges the rows of one CDR3 protein and shows their most common DNA and genes. The sample has approximately 12,000 distinct CDR3 sequences on record, 55% to 65% of them singletons. The ten largest clones capture around 8% of the sample. Antigens for these TCRs are unknown. This sample's treatment or condition label indicates: approximately nine-day PBMC culture with coronavirus spike peptide pools or control peptides (ViraFEST assay).

Sequenced material: CD4+ T cells from blood, cultured in vitro. These receptors were collected from a human donor who had recovered from COVID-19.

Here the CDR3 DNA reads TGTGCCAGCAGCTTCGGGACTCCCCGCACAGATACGCAGTATTTT. As protein: CASSFGTPRTDTQYF. The chain combines TRBV7-9 with TRBJ2-3, with D tentatively TRBD2 (6 bases). This CDR3 comprises 15 residues. Germline V lookup: CDR1 SEHNR, CDR2 FQNEAQ (reference sequence). V lost 3 bases to trimming and J lost 1 base, with 11 bases between them.

This chain connects TRBV30 to TRBJ2-7, with no clear D. The germline V gene encodes CDR1 GTSNPN and CDR2 SVGIG (reference sequence). This CDR3 contains 13 residues. Deletions cut 2 bases from V and 12 bases from J, with 20 bases between. The CDR3 loop is CAWSTSRPGSLYF. Here the CDR3 DNA reads TGTGCCTGGAGTACTTCCCGACCCGGGTCCCTGTACTTC.

This clonotype was seen a few times. The V call is TRBV29-1, the J call TRBJ1-1; no definite D call. The CDR3 has 12 amino acids. Germline CDR1 and CDR2: SQVTM and ANQGSEA. Trimming removed 4 bases at V and 2 bases at J, with 8 bases between. CDR3 loop: CSVVASNTEAFF. The CDR3 nucleotides are TGCAGCGTTGTCGCCTCTAACACTGAAGCTTTCTTT.

V and J are TRBV19 and TRBJ2-2; 10 positions agree with TRBD2. Trimming at V came to 5 bases and at J to 1 base, leaving 7 bases not matched to a gene. Germline V gene lookup returns CDR1 LNHDA and CDR2 SQIVND (reference sequence). This CDR3 has 17 residues. The CDR3 DNA reads as TGTGCCAGTAGTGACCCCCGGACTAGCGGGAACACCGGGGAGCTGTTTTTT. Translation: CASSDPRTSGNTGELFF.

The V and J genes are TRBV10-2 and TRBJ1-2, with 7 bases that match TRBD1. Germline CDR1 reads WSHSY; CDR2 reads SAAADI. CDR3 length equals 15 residues. V shed 1 base and J 1 base; nucleotides not matched to a gene: 3. The CDR3 sequence: CASSEWGTDNYGYTF. The CDR3 DNA sequence: TGCGCCAGCAGTGAGTGGGGGACAGATAACTATGGCTACACCTTC.

This sequence joins TRBV2 and TRBJ1-1; possibly TRBD1 for D (5 bases). The V gene's germline CDR1 is SNHLY and CDR2 FYNNEI. Trimming cost V 0 bases and J 9 bases, with 20 bases left between them. The CDR3 sequence is 16 residues long. The CDR3 here is CASSEALTGRLTQAFF. CDR3 coding DNA: TGTGCCAGCAGTGAAGCGCTTACAGGCCGACTCACCCAAGCTTTCTTT.

The sample holds one count of this clonotype. The CDR3: CASSLSLFSGANVLTF. The CDR3 coding sequence is TGTGCCAGCAGCTTAAGTCTGTTCTCTGGGGCCAACGTCCTGACTTTC. The chain couples TRBV7-9 to TRBJ2-6; D is unresolved. Germline CDR1 and CDR2: SEHNR and FQNEAQ (reference sequence). This CDR3 spans 16 amino acids. The V end lost 2 bases, the J end lost 0 bases, and 8 bases lay between the germline ends.

The rearrangement uses TRBV30 and TRBJ1-2; tentatively, D is TRBD1 (5 bases). The CDR3 has 13 amino acids. Trimming shortened V by 2 bases and J by 8 bases, and 15 bases separated the two germline ends. Looked up from germline, CDR1 is GTSNPN and CDR2 is SVGIG (reference sequence). This chain's CDR3 is CAWSPTVTQGYTF. The CDR3 DNA reads TGTGCCTGGAGTCCGACAGTGACCCAAGGCTACACCTTC.

The J gene is TRBJ2-3, the V gene TRBV20-1; D is possibly TRBD2 (5 bases). V was cut by 3 bases and J by 3 bases, with 16 bases left in between. Germline V gene data show CDR1 as DFQATT and CDR2 as SNEGSKA (reference sequence). The CDR3 is made up of 15 amino acids. As DNA, the CDR3 is TGCAGTGCTAGTAATCTACGGGAAAGGACAGATACGCAGTATTTT. The encoded protein is CSASNLRERTDTQYF.

This clonotype showed up just a few times. The chain uses TRBV6-1 and TRBJ2-5; TRBD2 aligns across 10 bases. V trimming: 8 bases; J trimming: 9 bases; junction bases outside the gene matches: 9. The CDR3 spans 13 residues. Germline V gives CDR1 MNHNS, CDR2 SASEGT. This CDR3 is CASGPGLALAQYF. The CDR3 DNA is TGTGCCAGCGGCCCGGGACTAGCGTTAGCCCAGTACTTC.

The chain is built from TRBV10-3 and TRBJ1-2, with D perhaps TRBD1 (6 bases). The CDR3 totals 14 residues. With 1 base removed from V and 4 bases from J, the gap between germline ends came to 10 bases. The germline V gene has CDR1 ENHRY and CDR2 SYGVKD. The CDR3 nucleotides are TGTGCCATCAGTGAGTTGGGGGGCACCTATGGCTACACCTTC. Residues: CAISELGGTYGYTF.

The CDR3 region is CASSPQAGNTIYF. The CDR3 DNA reads as TGCGCCAGCAGCCCCCAGGCCGGGAACACCATATATTTT. This rearrangement joins TRBV4-1 to TRBJ1-3, with no clear D. Per germline, CDR1 MGHRA and CDR2 YSYEKL. Trimming shortened V by 4 bases and J by 7 bases, and 11 bases separated the two germline ends. The CDR3 consists of 13 residues.

Sample share makes this clonotype medium-sized. The gene calls are TRBV20-1 and TRBJ1-5; TRBD1 is a possible D gene (6 bases). Germline V gene data show CDR1 as DFQATT and CDR2 as SNEGSKA (reference sequence). V shed 7 bases and J shed 3 bases, with 25 bases lying between them. The CDR3 spans 17 residues. The CDR3 reads CSVPFRGGGDINQPQHF. Here the CDR3 DNA reads TGCAGTGTCCCCTTCCGGGGGGGGGGCGATATCAATCAGCCCCAGCATTTT.

The CDR3 protein is CSARPMGQGSTYEQYF. The CDR3 DNA follows: TGCAGTGCTAGACCAATGGGGCAGGGGTCAACCTACGAGCAGTACTTC. The V call is TRBV20-1, the J call TRBJ2-1; maybe TRBD1 (6 bases). The J call is in doubt because the DNA end fits TRBJ2-7 better. The length of the CDR3 is 16 residues. CDR1 DFQATT and CDR2 SNEGSKA come from the germline V gene (reference sequence).

The chain is built from TRBV4-3 and TRBJ2-5, with 11 bases aligning to TRBD1. The CDR3 is 16 amino acids. CDR1 is LGHNA and CDR2 is YSLEER in the germline V gene. J gave up 4 bases and V 4 bases, and 8 bases lay outside the gene matches. In DNA, the CDR3 is TGCGCCAGCAGCCCGGGCCGGGACAGGGGGGGAGAGACCCAGTACTTC. Its protein product is CASSPGRDRGGETQYF.

This clonotype was recorded only once. The V gene is TRBV10-3, the J gene TRBJ2-1, with 11 bases aligning to TRBD2. Germline V gene sequence: CDR1 ENHRY, CDR2 SYGVKD. The CDR3 has 15 residues. After removal of 6 bases from V and 7 bases from J, the junction contained 8 bases not matched to a gene. The CDR3 nucleotides are TGTGCCATCAGCCCCCCTAGCGGGAGGAGGAATGAGCAGTTCTTC. Its protein is CAISPPSGRRNEQFF.

This clonotype was counted a few times. The V gene is TRBV7-2, the J gene TRBJ1-2; D gene uncertain. Between the trimmed V and J ends, which lost 2 bases and 4 bases, there was a span of 11 bases. Per germline, CDR1 SGHTA and CDR2 FQGNSA. The CDR3 has 14 residues. The CDR3 sequence is CASSLSPVGYGYTF. CDR3 nucleotide sequence: TGTGCCAGCAGCTTAAGCCCGGTAGGCTATGGCTACACCTTC.

The gene calls are TRBV5-4 and TRBJ2-3, with a weak D call TRBD2 (6 bases). Trimming pared 5 bases from V and 1 base from J, leaving 11 bases between. The CDR3 covers 14 residues. Germline V gene lookup returns CDR1 SGHNT and CDR2 YYREEE (reference sequence). CDR3 DNA sequence: TGTGCCAGCAGGGAGGGATTGGGCACAGATACGCAGTATTTT. As protein: CASREGLGTDTQYF.